Shown below are 27 T cell receptor beta chains from a single sample sequenced in a study of T cell repertoires in cytomegalovirus infection. One entry per CDR3 protein, called by TCRdb with MiXCR from the reads. The sample carries some 120,000 distinct CDR3 sequences, 10% recorded once. These receptors are not linked to any known antigen. The sample consisted of PBMCs, sequenced either directly or after in vitro stimulation (not recorded which). The source of these receptors is a human donor in good health (CMV status not recorded). Some clones in this sample may be carry-over from other donors' samples.

In its sample, this clonotype was seen many times. This sequence joins TRBV7-8 and TRBJ1-5, with D maybe TRBD1 (6 bases). The CDR3 runs to 18 residues. V lost 0 bases, J lost 5 bases, and 20 bases lay in between. Germline CDR1 reads SGHVS; CDR2 reads FQNEAQ. CDR3 in amino acids: CASSLAGGYNRDHQPQHF. CDR3 nucleotides: TGTGCCAGCAGCTTAGCGGGGGGTTATAACAGGGATCATCAGCCCCAGCATTTT.

In its sample, this clonotype was seen a few times. The rearrangement links TRBV9 to TRBJ1-2; TRBD1 agrees at 10 bases. CDR3 size: 13 residues. Germline-derived CDR1 and CDR2 are SGDLS and YYNGEE. V shed 7 bases, J shed 8 bases, and the junction held 8 bases outside the gene matches. Here the CDR3 DNA reads TGTGCCAGCCGTTCCGGGACAGGGGACGGCTACACCTTC. This encodes CASRSGTGDGYTF.

This rearrangement joins TRBV7-9 to TRBJ2-2, with D perhaps matching TRBD2 (6 bases). V was pared by 2 bases and J by 5 bases, with 9 bases between. This CDR3 contains 14 residues. Per germline, CDR1 SEHNR and CDR2 FQNEAQ (reference sequence). The CDR3 bases are TGTGCCAGCAGCTTAACGGGAGCTACCGGGGAGCTGTTTTTT. Translation gives CASSLTGATGELFF.

This clonotype has at least ten counts. The chain is built from TRBV20-1 and TRBJ2-1; D remains ambiguous. The CDR3 consists of 14 residues. The V gene's germline CDR1 is DFQATT and CDR2 SNEGSKA (reference sequence). Trimming removed 7 bases from V and 0 bases from J, with 13 bases in between. The CDR3 sequence is CSGSHPSSYNEQFF. The CDR3 DNA reads TGCAGTGGCTCACACCCAAGCTCCTACAATGAGCAGTTCTTC.

The sample holds a few counts of this clonotype. The chain couples TRBV6-6 to TRBJ2-5; D tentatively reads TRBD1 or TRBD2 (5 bases each). With 2 bases removed from V and 2 bases from J, the gap between germline ends came to 9 bases. Looked up from germline, CDR1 is MNHNY and CDR2 is SVGAGI (reference sequence). The CDR3 is 14 residues long. The CDR3 nucleotides are TGTGCCAGCAGTTACGTGGGGGTACAAGAGACCCAGTACTTC. Protein: CASSYVGVQETQYF.

This clonotype was counted at least ten times. The chain is built from TRBV7-9 and TRBJ1-1; the D gene is possibly TRBD1 (5 bases). CDR1 is SEHNR and CDR2 is FQNEAQ in the germline V gene (reference sequence). CDR3 size: 16 residues. Trimming took off 4 bases at V and 1 base at J, with 16 bases between the two ends. The CDR3 bases are TGTGCCAGCAGCTCCCCTTCCGGGACCCGGAACACTGAAGCTTTCTTT. Translating it yields CASSSPSGTRNTEAFF.

The chain joins TRBV11-1 to TRBJ2-5; D gene ambiguous. This CDR3 spans 14 amino acids. Between the trimmed V and J ends, which lost 0 bases and 5 bases, there was a span of 10 bases. Looked up from germline, CDR1 is SGHAT and CDR2 is FQDESV (reference sequence). CDR3 sequence (DNA): TGTGCCAGCAGCTTAGCCCTAGGCTGGGAGACCCAGTACTTC. This translates into CASSLALGWETQYF.

This clonotype was observed a few times. The CDR3 nucleotides read TGTGCCAGCAGTTACGGGGGGTGGGGGGAACAGCCCCAGCATTTT. Its protein product is CASSYGGWGEQPQHF. The rearrangement uses TRBV6-2 or TRBV6-3 and TRBJ1-5; maybe TRBD1 (5 bases). This CDR3 has 15 residues. V gave up 2 bases and J gave up 7 bases, with 15 bases separating them. Germline V CDR1 and CDR2: MNHEY, SVGEGT.

Many counts were recorded for this clonotype. The chain recombines TRBV7-2 with TRBJ1-3, with D uncertain. V was pared by 4 bases and J by 4 bases, with 8 bases between. Germline V gene data show CDR1 as SGHTA and CDR2 as FQGNSA. The CDR3 is made up of 13 amino acids. As DNA, the CDR3 is TGTGCCAGCAGCTCCGGAGGAGGAAACACCATATATTTT. It is translated as CASSSGGGNTIYF.

The chain is built from TRBV7-2 and TRBJ2-3; D gene unclear. Germline assignment: CDR1 SGHTA and CDR2 FQGNSA. The CDR3 loop spans 15 amino acids. V was cut by 1 base and J by 0 bases, with 8 bases left in between. CDR3: CASSLGYMSTDTQYF. The CDR3 coding sequence is TGTGCCAGCAGCTTAGGTTATATGAGCACAGATACGCAGTATTTT.

The J gene is TRBJ2-1, the V gene TRBV24-1; 8 bases map to TRBD1. Looked up from germline, CDR1 is KGHDR and CDR2 is SFDVKD. The CDR3 sequence is 13 residues long. With V trimmed by 9 bases and J by 8 bases, 8 bases remained unmatched. CDR3 coding DNA: TGTGCCACCGGCAAGACAGGGGACGATGAGCAGTTCTTC. It is translated as CATGKTGDDEQFF.

This clonotype was detected many times. This chain links TRBV7-2 with TRBJ1-3; D gene unclear. There are 13 residues in the CDR3. Looked up from germline, CDR1 is SGHTA and CDR2 is FQGNSA. Trimming stripped 5 bases from V and 4 bases from J, with 9 bases between. This CDR3 is CASSLPGGNTIYF. DNA of the CDR3: TGTGCCAGCAGCCTCCCTGGCGGAAACACCATATATTTT.

The CDR3 nucleotides read TGTGCCAGCAGTTACGTGCGGGATTCACCCCTCCACTTT. Translation gives CASSYVRDSPLHF. J is TRBJ1-6 and V is TRBV6-6; D unclear. CDR1 and CDR2 from the germline V gene are MNHNY and SVGAGI (reference sequence). V lost 2 bases and J lost 8, with 7 bases in between. This CDR3 spans 13 amino acids.

This clonotype was seen only a few times. Here the CDR3 reads CASSGPGNTEAFF. Written as DNA, the CDR3 is TGTGCCAGTAGTGGTCCGGGGAACACTGAAGCTTTCTTT. This sequence joins TRBV19 and TRBJ1-1; no reliable D call. Trimming removed 5 bases from V and 1 base from J, with 8 bases in between. Germline lookup yields CDR1 LNHDA and CDR2 SQIVND (reference sequence). CDR3 size: 13 residues.

This clonotype was seen a handful of times. This rearrangement joins TRBV28 to TRBJ1-2, with TRBD1 as a possible D gene (6 bases). Trimming took 4 bases from V and 2 from J, leaving 14 bases between them. CDR1 is MDHEN and CDR2 is SYDVKM in the germline V gene. The CDR3 has 15 amino acids. DNA for the CDR3: TGTGCCAGCAGTTACCCACAGGGCAGGAACTATGGCTACACCTTC. This codes for CASSYPQGRNYGYTF.

As to this clonotype: This may be a read error, as it is one base from a much larger clone. The V and J genes are TRBV4-2 and TRBJ2-2; 9 nucleotides align to TRBD2. The CDR3 has 18 residues. Germline CDR1 is LGHNA and CDR2 is YNFKEQ. This CDR3 is CSSSTTPTSGSSTGELFF. The CDR3 DNA reads as TGTTCCAGCAGCACCACCCCAACTAGCGGGTCTTCCACCGGGGAGCTGTTTTTT.

The V gene is TRBV15, the J gene TRBJ1-1; 7 bases are shared with TRBD1. The length of the CDR3 is 15 residues. Per the germline V gene, CDR1 is LNHNV and CDR2 is YYDKDF (reference sequence). Trimming took 5 bases from V and 1 from J; bases not matched to a gene: 7. The CDR3 is CATSLRTGPNTEAFF. The CDR3 DNA sequence: TGTGCCACCAGCCTTCGGACAGGACCGAACACTGAAGCTTTCTTT.

This clonotype was found many times. CDR3 in amino acids: CASGLSPPRTSGRETQYF. Here the CDR3 DNA reads TGTGCTAGTGGTTTGTCCCCACCTAGGACTAGCGGGCGAGAGACCCAGTACTTC. The chain joins TRBV12-5 to TRBJ2-5; 11 bases line up with TRBD2. Germline V CDR1 and CDR2: LGHNT, FRNRAP. The CDR3 runs 18 residues. J lost 4 bases, V lost 2 bases, and 12 bases had no gene match. The variable domain in full, with the rest retrieved from reference TRBV12-5 and TRBJ2-5, is DARVTQTPRHKVTEMGQEVTMRCQPILGHNTVFWYRQTMMQGLELLAYFRNRAPLDDSGMPKDRFSAEMPDATLATLKIQPSEPRDSAVYFCASGLSPPRTSGRETQYFGPGTRLLVL.

This clonotype has ten or more counts. The V call is TRBV7-9, the J call TRBJ2-3; 10 nucleotides match TRBD1. Germline V gene lookup returns CDR1 SEHNR and CDR2 FQNEAQ (reference sequence). This CDR3 has 16 amino acids. With V trimmed by 5 bases and J by 2 bases, 7 bases remained unmatched. The DNA for the CDR3 is TGTGCCAGCAGCATGACGACAGGGGGCCCCACAGATACGCAGTATTTT. Its translation is CASSMTTGGPTDTQYF.

This rearrangement joins TRBV20-1 to TRBJ1-3; weak D call: TRBD1 (5 bases). The germline V gene encodes CDR1 DFQATT and CDR2 SNEGSKA (reference sequence). The CDR3 has 16 amino acids. Between the trimmed V and J ends, which lost 6 bases and 0 bases, there was a span of 18 bases. CDR3 coding DNA: TGCAGTGCCCCACCCCTCGACAGCCGCTCTGGAAACACCATATATTTT. Its protein is CSAPPLDSRSGNTIYF.

This clonotype occurred many times. The chain is built from TRBV7-2 and TRBJ2-3; no clear D. The CDR3 loop spans 14 amino acids. Trimming cost V 0 bases and J 2 bases, with 6 bases left between them. Per the germline V gene, CDR1 is SGHTA and CDR2 is FQGNSA. CDR3 sequence: CASSLAANTDTQYF. The CDR3 coding sequence is TGTGCCAGCAGCTTAGCGGCCAACACAGATACGCAGTATTTT. The full variable domain, rest sourced from reference TRBV7-2 and TRBJ2-3, is GAGVSQSPSNKVTEKGKDVELRCDPISGHTALYWYRQSLGQGLEFLIYFQGNSAPDKSGLPSDRFSAERTGGSVSTLTIQRTQQEDSAVYLCASSLAANTDTQYFGPGTRLTVL.

This clonotype was detected a few times. This rearrangement joins TRBV18 to TRBJ1-5; the match to TRBD1 covers 8 bases. Germline trimming cut 3 bases from V and 3 bases from J; bases unmatched to any gene: 4. The CDR3 has 15 amino acids. Germline V gene lookup returns CDR1 KGHSH and CDR2 LQKENI. The CDR3 DNA reads as TGTGCCAGCTCACCGCGGACAGGGCCCAATCAGCCCCAGCATTTT. Its protein is CASSPRTGPNQPQHF. Full variable domain (outside the CDR3, taken from reference TRBV18 and TRBJ1-5): NAGVMQNPRHLVRRRGQEARLRCSPMKGHSHVYWYRQLPEEGLKFMVYLQKENIIDESGMPKERFSAEFPKEGPSILRIQQVVRGDSAAYFCASSPRTGPNQPQHFGDGTRLSIL.

This clonotype was detected many times. The chain uses TRBV6-1 and TRBJ2-7, with 10 bases lining up with TRBD2. This CDR3 region has 15 residues. After removal of 2 bases from V and 7 bases from J, the junction contained 8 bases not matched to a gene. CDR1 MNHNS and CDR2 SASEGT come from the germline V gene. The CDR3 is CASSERTSGVGEQYV. Here the CDR3 DNA reads TGTGCCAGCAGTGAACGGACTAGCGGTGTCGGGGAGCAGTACGTC.

This clonotype was found many times. The rearrangement uses TRBV6-5 and TRBJ1-5, with D uncertain. The ends were cut back, 8 bases at V and 3 bases at J, with 14 bases in the middle. The CDR3 contains 14 residues. Germline loops: CDR1 MNHEY, CDR2 SVGAGI. CDR3: CASSGRNSNQPQHF. The DNA for the CDR3 is TGTGCCAGCTCGGGCAGAAATTCCAATCAGCCCCAGCATTTT.

This clonotype came up a few times. The CDR3 spells CASSPWTGEDTGELFF. The CDR3 nucleotides read TGTGCCAGCAGTCCCTGGACAGGGGAAGACACCGGGGAGCTGTTTTTT. The gene calls are TRBV27 and TRBJ2-2, with TRBD1 identical over 9 bases. Trimming at V came to 5 bases and at J to 3 bases, leaving 7 bases not matched to a gene. CDR3 length equals 16 residues. The germline V gene has CDR1 MNHEY and CDR2 SMNVEV (reference sequence).

This clonotype showed up just a few times. This chain connects TRBV6-2 or TRBV6-3 to TRBJ2-5; perhaps TRBD2 as D (6 bases). Germline values: CDR1 MNHEY, CDR2 SVGEGT. V was pared by 2 bases and J by 3 bases, with 10 bases between. The CDR3 sequence is 14 residues long. The CDR3 loop reads CASSYVWGEETQYF. CDR3 nucleotides: TGTGCCAGCAGTTACGTCTGGGGGGAAGAGACCCAGTACTTC.

V usage is TRBV4-1 and J usage is TRBJ2-7; D may be TRBD1 (5 bases). The CDR3 consists of 14 residues. Germline V gene lookup returns CDR1 MGHRA and CDR2 YSYEKL. The germline V and J ends were trimmed by 1 base and 5 bases, with 12 bases remaining between them. The CDR3 nucleotides read TGCGCCAGCAGCCAAGCAGGGTTTGTACACGAGCAGTACTTC. As protein: CASSQAGFVHEQYF.